This T cell receptor (beta chain) was sequenced for a study of blood T cell repertoires in COVID-19. Overall study: Researchers got acute and convalescent COVID-19 samples from the United States, Italy and Spain. In each case, the material was cDNA or gDNA derived from T cells, B-cell-depleted T cells, or PBMCs.

The sample holds one count of this clone. Original analysis: Scientists estimated how many nucleated cells there were by amplifying reference gene primers. Libraries were prepared by immunoSEQ multiplex PCR; TCRdb keeps only in-frame clonotypes and omits some of them. The V and J calls and the clone size are those of that table, but D and trimming were determined from the DNA. The table records over 85,000 clones, 87% of them present only once. V gave up 1 base and J gave up 0 bases, with 6 bases separating them. The CDR3 covers 14 residues. Germline V lookup: CDR1 MNHNY, CDR2 SVGAGI (reference sequence).

This clonotype was sampled from a human donor in a cohort sampled during active COVID-19. The chain couples TRBV6-6 to TRBJ1-2; D gene unclear. Sequencing was done on a sample of peripheral blood. CDR3 DNA: TGTGCCAGCAGTTACTTGTTAGCTAACTATGGCTACACCTTC. This sequence encodes CASSYLLANYGYTF.